This T cell receptor beta chain originates from a study of blood T cells in healthy people across ages. Trimming shortened V by 4 bases and J by 8 bases, and 11 bases separated the two germline ends. This CDR3 contains 12 residues. Germline assignment: CDR1 SGHTA and CDR2 FQGNSA. Together with a sample-barcoded 5' primer, a J-beta primer mix was included in a second PCR lasting about 6 to 11 cycles. MiXCR was run by TCRdb on the 5' RACE reads, yielding one entry per CDR3 protein. This sample has roughly 1,800,000 distinct CDR3 sequences, with around half found just once. This clonotype was seen more than once but under ten times.

The chain employs TRBV7-2 and TRBJ1-2; the D is unclear. The origin of this receptor is a woman in her thirties or forties in good health. Material for sequencing was blood. CDR3 sequence (DNA): TGTGCCAGCAGCTCCCGTCTACAGGGCTACACCTTC. This encodes CASSSRLQGYTF.